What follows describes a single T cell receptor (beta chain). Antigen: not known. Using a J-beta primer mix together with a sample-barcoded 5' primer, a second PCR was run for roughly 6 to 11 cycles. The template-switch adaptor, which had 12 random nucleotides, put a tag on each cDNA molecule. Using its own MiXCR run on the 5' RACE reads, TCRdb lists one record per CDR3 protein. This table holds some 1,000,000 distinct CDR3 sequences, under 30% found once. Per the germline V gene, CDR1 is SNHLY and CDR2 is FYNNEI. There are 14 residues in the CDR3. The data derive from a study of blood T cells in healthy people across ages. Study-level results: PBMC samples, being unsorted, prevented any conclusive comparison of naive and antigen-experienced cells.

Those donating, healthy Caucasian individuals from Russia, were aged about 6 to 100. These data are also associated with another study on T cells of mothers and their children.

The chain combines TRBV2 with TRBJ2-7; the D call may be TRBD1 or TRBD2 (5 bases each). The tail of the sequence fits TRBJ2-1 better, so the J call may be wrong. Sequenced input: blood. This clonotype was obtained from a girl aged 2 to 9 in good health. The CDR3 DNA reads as TGTGCCAGCAGTGACGAGGGACCTTGGAATGAGCAGTTCTTC. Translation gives CASSDEGPWNEQFF.